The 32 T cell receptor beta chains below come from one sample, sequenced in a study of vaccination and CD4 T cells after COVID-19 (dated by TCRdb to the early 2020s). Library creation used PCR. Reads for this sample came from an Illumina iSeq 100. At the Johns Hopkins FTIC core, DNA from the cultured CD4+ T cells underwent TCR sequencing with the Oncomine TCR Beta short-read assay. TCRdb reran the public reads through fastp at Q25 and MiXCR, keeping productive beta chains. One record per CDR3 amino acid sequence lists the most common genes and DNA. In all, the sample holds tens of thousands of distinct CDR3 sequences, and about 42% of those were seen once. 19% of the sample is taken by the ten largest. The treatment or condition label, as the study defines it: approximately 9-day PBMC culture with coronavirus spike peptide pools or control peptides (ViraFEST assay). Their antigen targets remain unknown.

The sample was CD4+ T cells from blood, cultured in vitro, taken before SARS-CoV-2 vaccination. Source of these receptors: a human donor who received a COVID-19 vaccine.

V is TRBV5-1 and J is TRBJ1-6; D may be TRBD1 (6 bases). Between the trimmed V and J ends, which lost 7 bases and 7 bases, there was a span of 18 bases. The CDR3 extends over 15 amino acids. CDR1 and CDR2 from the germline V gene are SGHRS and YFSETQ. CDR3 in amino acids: CASRDTPAVNSPLHF. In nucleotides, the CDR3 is TGCGCCAGCCGGGACACACCTGCGGTAAATTCACCCCTCCACTTT.

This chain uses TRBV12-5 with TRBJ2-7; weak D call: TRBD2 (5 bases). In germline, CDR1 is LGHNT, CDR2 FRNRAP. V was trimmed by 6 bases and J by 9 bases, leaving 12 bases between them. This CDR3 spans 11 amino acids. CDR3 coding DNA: TGTGCTAGTGGAGCGGCGGCGGGGCAGTACTTC. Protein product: CASGAAAGQYF.

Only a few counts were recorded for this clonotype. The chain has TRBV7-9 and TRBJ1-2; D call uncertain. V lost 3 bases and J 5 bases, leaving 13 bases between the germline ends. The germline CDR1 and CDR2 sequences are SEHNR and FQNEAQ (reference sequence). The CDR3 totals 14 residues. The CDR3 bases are TGTGCCAGCAGCTTCACACCGAGCCCTTATGGCTACACCTTC. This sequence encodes CASSFTPSPYGYTF.

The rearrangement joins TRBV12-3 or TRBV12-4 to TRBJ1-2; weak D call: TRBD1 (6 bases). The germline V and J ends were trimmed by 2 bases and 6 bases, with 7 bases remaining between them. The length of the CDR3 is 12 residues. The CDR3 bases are TGTGCCAGCAGTTTATACAGGGATGGCTACACCTTC. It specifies CASSLYRDGYTF.

The CDR3 DNA reads as TGTGCCTCCAGAGGTAGCAATCAGCCCCAGCATTTT. Amino acids: CASRGSNQPQHF. The chain recombines TRBV6-1 with TRBJ1-5; unclear D gene. Trimming pared 11 bases from V and 0 bases from J, leaving 8 bases between. Germline V gives CDR1 MNHNS, CDR2 SASEGT. This CDR3 is 12 amino acids long.

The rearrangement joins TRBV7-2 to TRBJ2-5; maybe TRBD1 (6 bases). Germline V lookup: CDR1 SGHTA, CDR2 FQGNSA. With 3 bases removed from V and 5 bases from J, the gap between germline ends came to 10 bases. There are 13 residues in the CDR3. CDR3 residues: CASSLGAGETQYF. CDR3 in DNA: TGTGCCAGCAGCTTGGGGGCCGGGGAGACCCAGTACTTC. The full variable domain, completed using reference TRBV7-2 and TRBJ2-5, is GAGVSQSPSNKVTEKGKDVELRCDPISGHTALYWYRQSLGQGLEFLIYFQGNSAPDKSGLPSDRFSAERTGGSVSTLTIQRTQQEDSAVYLCASSLGAGETQYFGPGTRLLVL.

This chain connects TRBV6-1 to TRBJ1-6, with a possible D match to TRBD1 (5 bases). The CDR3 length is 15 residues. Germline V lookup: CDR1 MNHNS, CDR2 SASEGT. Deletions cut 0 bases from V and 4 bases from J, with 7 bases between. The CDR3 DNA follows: TGTGCCAGCAGTGAAGCGCGGGGGTATAATTCACCCCTCCACTTT. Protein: CASSEARGYNSPLHF.

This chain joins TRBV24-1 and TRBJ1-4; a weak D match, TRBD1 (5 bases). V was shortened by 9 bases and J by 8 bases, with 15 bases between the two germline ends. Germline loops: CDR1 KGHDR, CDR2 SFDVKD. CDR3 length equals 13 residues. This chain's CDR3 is CATGDVRGEKLFF. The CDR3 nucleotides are TGTGCCACCGGGGACGTTCGAGGCGAAAAACTGTTTTTT.

The CDR3, as DNA: TGTGCCAGTAGCCCCAACCTAAGGGCCAACATGAACACTGAAGCTTTCTTT. Its translation: CASSPNLRANMNTEAFF. The chain has TRBV19 and TRBJ1-1; no definite D call. V was clipped by 6 bases and J by 0 bases, with 20 bases between them. This CDR3 is built from 17 residues. The germline gives CDR1 LNHDA, CDR2 SQIVND (reference sequence).

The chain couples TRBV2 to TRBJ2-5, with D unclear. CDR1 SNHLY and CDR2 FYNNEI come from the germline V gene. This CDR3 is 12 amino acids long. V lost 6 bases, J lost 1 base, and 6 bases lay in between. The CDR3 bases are TGTGCCAGCAGGGACCTCCAAGAGACCCAGTACTTC. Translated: CASRDLQETQYF.

The CDR3 region is CASSLAPPTYGVGVETQYF. CDR3 nucleotide sequence: TGTGCCAGCAGCTTAGCGCCACCCACTTACGGGGTCGGCGTGGAGACCCAGTACTTC. The chain has TRBV7-8 and TRBJ2-5; the D gene is possibly TRBD2 (5 bases). The ends were cut back, 0 bases at V and 5 bases at J, with 25 bases in the middle. CDR3 length: 19 amino acids. Germline V lookup: CDR1 SGHVS, CDR2 FQNEAQ.

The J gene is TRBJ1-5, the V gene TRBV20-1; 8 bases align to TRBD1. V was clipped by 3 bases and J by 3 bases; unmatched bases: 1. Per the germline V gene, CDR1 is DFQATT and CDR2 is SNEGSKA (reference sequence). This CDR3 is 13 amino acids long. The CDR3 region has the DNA TGCAGTGCTAGGGACAGGGACAATCAGCCCCAGCATTTT. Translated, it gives CSARDRDNQPQHF.

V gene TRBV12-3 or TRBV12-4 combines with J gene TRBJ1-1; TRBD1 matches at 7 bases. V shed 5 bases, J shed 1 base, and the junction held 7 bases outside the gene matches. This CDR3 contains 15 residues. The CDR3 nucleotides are TGTGCCAGCAGTCTTACAGGGGCCGGGAACACTGAAGCTTTCTTT. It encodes CASSLTGAGNTEAFF.

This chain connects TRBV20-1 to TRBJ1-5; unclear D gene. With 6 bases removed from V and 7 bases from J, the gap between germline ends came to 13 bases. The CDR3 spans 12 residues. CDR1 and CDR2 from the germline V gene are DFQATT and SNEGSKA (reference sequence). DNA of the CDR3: TGCAGTGCCTGGGCCGAGGGACAGCCCCAGCATTTT. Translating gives CSAWAEGQPQHF.

CDR3 loop: CASSEDGTDTQYF. Written as DNA, the CDR3 is TGTGCCAGCAGTGAGGACGGCACAGATACGCAGTATTTT. The chain recombines TRBV6-4 with TRBJ2-3; D gene uncertain. The CDR3 consists of 13 residues. From germline, CDR1 is MRHNA and CDR2 SNTAGT. Deletions cut 3 bases from V and 1 base from J, with 5 bases between.

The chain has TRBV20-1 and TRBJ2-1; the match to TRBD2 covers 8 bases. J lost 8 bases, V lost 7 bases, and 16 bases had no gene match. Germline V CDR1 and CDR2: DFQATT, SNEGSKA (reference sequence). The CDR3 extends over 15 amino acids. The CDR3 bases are TGCAGTGTTAGCCGACGGGGGGGGGCCGGGGATGAGCAGTTCTTC. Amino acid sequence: CSVSRRGGAGDEQFF.

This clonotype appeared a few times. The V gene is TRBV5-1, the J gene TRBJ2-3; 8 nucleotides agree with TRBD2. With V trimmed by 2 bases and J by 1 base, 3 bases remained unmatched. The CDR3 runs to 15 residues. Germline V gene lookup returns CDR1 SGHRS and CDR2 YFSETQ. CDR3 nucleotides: TGCGCCAGCAGCTTTTACGGGGGGGGCACAGATACGCAGTATTTT. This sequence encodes CASSFYGGGTDTQYF.

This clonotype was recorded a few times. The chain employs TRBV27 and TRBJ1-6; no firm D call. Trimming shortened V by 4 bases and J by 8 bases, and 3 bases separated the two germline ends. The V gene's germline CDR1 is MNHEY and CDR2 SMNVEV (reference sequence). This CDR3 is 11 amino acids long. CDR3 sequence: CASSSHSPLHF. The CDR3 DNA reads TGTGCCAGCAGTTCCCATTCACCCCTCCACTTT.

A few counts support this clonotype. CDR3 in amino acids: CASSTLDRVLSSNYGYTF. The DNA of the CDR3 is TGTGCCAGTAGTACACTCGACAGGGTCCTTTCGTCCAACTATGGCTACACCTTC. The V call is TRBV19, the J call TRBJ1-2; 7 nucleotides align to TRBD1. Germline assignment: CDR1 LNHDA and CDR2 SQIVND (reference sequence). This CDR3 has 18 amino acids. Unmatched junction bases numbered 16, after V lost 4 bases and J lost 2 bases.

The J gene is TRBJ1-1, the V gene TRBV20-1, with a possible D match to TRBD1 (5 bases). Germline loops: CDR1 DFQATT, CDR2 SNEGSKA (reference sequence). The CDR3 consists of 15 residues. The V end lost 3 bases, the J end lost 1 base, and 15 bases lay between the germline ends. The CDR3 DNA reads TGCAGTGCTAGTGGCCCCGGGGGTGAGAACACTGAAGCTTTCTTT. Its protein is CSASGPGGENTEAFF.

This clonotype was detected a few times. In nucleotides, the CDR3 is TGTGCCACCAGTGACATGCTGGGCGGGGTCGGCCAAGAGACCCAGTACTTC. It is translated as CATSDMLGGVGQETQYF. The genes are TRBV24-1 and TRBJ2-5; TRBD2 might be the D (6 bases). With 4 bases removed from V and 1 base from J, the gap between germline ends came to 18 bases. The CDR3 sequence is 17 residues long. The germline V gene encodes CDR1 KGHDR and CDR2 SFDVKD.

In nucleotides, the CDR3 is TGTGCCAGCATGAGATCTAGCACAGATACGCAGTATTTT. Amino acids: CASMRSSTDTQYF. The chain employs TRBV28 and TRBJ2-3; no reliable D call. This CDR3 has 13 amino acids. V lost 7 bases, J lost 0 bases, and 8 bases lay in between. The germline gives CDR1 MDHEN, CDR2 SYDVKM.

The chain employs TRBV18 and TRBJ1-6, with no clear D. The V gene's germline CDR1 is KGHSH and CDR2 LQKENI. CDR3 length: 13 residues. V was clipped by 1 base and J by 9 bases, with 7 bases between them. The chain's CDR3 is CASSPQQRSPLHF. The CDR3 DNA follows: TGTGCCAGCTCACCACAGCAGCGTTCACCCCTCCACTTT.

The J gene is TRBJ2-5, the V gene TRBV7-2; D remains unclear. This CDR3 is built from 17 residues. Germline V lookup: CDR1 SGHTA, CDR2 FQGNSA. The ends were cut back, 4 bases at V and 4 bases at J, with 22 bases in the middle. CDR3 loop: CASSSSPYNRILETQYF. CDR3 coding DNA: TGTGCCAGCAGCTCCTCTCCCTATAATAGGATTCTAGAGACCCAGTACTTC. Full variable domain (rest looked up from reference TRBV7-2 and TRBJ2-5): GAGVSQSPSNKVTEKGKDVELRCDPISGHTALYWYRQSLGQGLEFLIYFQGNSAPDKSGLPSDRFSAERTGGSVSTLTIQRTQQEDSAVYLCASSSSPYNRILETQYFGPGTRLLVL.

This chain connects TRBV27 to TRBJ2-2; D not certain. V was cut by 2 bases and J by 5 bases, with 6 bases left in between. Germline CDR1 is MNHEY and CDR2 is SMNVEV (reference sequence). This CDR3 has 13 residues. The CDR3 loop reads CASSLTGTGELFF. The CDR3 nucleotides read TGTGCCAGCAGTTTAACTGGGACCGGGGAGCTGTTTTTT.

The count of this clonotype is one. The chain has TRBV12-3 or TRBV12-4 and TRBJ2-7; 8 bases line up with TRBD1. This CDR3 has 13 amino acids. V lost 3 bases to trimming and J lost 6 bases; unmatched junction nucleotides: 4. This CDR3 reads CASSLRQGSEQYF. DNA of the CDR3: TGTGCCAGCAGTTTGAGACAGGGGAGCGAGCAGTACTTC.

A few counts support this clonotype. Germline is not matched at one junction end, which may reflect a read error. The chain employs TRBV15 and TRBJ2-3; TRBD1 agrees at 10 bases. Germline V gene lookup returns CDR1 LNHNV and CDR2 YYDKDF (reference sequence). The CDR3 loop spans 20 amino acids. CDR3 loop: CATSRDITTGGDSIPDTQYF. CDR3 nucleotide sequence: TGTGCCACCAGTAGAGATATTACGACAGGGGGCGATTCCATTCCAGATACGCAGTATTTT.

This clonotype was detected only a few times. The CDR3: CASTKDYNSPLHF. CDR3 DNA sequence: TGTGCCAGCACGAAAGATTATAATTCACCCCTCCACTTT. The chain is built from TRBV2 and TRBJ1-6; no clear D. V lost 7 bases, J lost 4 bases, and 8 bases lay in between. The germline V gene has CDR1 SNHLY and CDR2 FYNNEI. This CDR3 contains 13 residues.

The CDR3 DNA follows: TGTGCCAGCAGCCCCTTCCCCTCGGACTTCCAAAGGGGTATGGTCGCTTTCTTT. Amino acids: CASSPFPSDFQRGMVAFF. The chain couples TRBV11-3 to TRBJ1-1; tentative D call: TRBD1 (5 bases). CDR3 length: 18 residues. V shed 5 bases and J shed 11 bases, with 33 bases lying between them. Germline V lookup: CDR1 SGHNT, CDR2 YENEEA. Using reference TRBV11-3 and TRBJ1-1 for the parts outside the CDR3, the full variable domain is EAGVVQSPRYKIIEKKQPVAFWCNPISGHNTLYWYLQNLGQGPELLIRYENEEAVDDSQLPKDRFSAERLKGVDSTLKIQPAELGDSAVYLCASSPFPSDFQRGMVAFFGQGTRLTVV.

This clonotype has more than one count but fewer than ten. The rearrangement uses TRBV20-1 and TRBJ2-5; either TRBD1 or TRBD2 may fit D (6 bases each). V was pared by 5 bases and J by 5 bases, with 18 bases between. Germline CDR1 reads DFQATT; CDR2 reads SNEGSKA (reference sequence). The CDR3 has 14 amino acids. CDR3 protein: CSAQAGGFWETQYF. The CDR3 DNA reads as TGCAGTGCTCAAGCCGGGGGCTTCTGGGAGACCCAGTACTTC.

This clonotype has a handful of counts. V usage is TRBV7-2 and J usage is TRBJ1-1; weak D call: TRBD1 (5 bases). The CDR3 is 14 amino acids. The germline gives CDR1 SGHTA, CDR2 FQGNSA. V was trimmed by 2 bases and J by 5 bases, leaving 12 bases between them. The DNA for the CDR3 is TGTGCCAGCAGCTTACTGGGGGACGGGACTGAAGCTTTCTTT. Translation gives CASSLLGDGTEAFF.

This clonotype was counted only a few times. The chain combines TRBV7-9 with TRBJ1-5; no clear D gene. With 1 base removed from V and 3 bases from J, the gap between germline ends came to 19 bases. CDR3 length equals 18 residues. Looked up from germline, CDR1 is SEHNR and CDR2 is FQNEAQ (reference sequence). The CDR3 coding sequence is TGTGCCAGCAGCTTAGTTACGCCCCGGCAGGTCTACAATCAGCCCCAGCATTTT. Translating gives CASSLVTPRQVYNQPQHF.